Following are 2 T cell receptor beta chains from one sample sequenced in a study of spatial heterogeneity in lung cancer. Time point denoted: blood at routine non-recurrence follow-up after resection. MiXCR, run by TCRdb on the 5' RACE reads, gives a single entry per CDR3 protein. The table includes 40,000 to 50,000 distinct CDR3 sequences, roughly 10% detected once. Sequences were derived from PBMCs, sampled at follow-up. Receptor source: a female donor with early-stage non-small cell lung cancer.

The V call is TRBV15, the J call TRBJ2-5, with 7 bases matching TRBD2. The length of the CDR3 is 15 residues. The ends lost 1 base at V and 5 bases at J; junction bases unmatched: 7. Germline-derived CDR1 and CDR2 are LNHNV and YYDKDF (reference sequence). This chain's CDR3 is CATSRVRREGETQYF. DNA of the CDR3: TGTGCCACCAGCAGAGTACGGAGGGAGGGGGAGACCCAGTACTTC. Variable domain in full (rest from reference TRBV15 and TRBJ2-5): DAMVIQNPRYQVTQFGKPVTLSCSQTLNHNVMYWYQQKSSQAPKLLFHYYDKDFNNEADTPDNFQSRRPNTSFCFLDIRSPGLGDTAMYLCATSRVRREGETQYFGPGTRLLVL.

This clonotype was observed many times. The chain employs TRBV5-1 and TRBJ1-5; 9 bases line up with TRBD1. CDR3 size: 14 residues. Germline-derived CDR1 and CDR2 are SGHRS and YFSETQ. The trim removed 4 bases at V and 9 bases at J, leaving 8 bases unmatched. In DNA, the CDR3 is TGCGCCAGCAGCGAGGACAGGGGAGGGACGCCCCAGCATTTT. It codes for CASSEDRGGTPQHF.